This TCR beta chain is from a study of shared clonotypes between healthy human individuals. General study results and limits: When naive CD4 clonotypes were compared across several donors, about 4.8% were shared.

This was a deep-level run. Data came from immunoSEQ multiplex PCR; TCRdb stores just in-frame clones and leaves some out. In the table there are 2.3 million or so clones, about 92% of which are singletons. Germline V gene lookup returns CDR1 SGHDT and CDR2 YYEEEE. With V trimmed by 3 bases and J by 5 bases, 11 bases remained unmatched. The CDR3 is 16 amino acids. As for this clone: The antigen remains unidentified.

The source of this sequence is a man aged 18 to 29 in good health. Some clones in this sample may be carry-over from other donors' samples. Sequenced sample: naive CD4+ T cells from PBMCs. Documented subset: CD45RA+ positively selected. The chain combines TRBV5-6 with TRBJ2-5; 9 bases agree with TRBD2. CDR3 DNA sequence: TGTGCCAGCAGCTACCGAGCGGGAGGAAGCTGGGAGACCCAGTACTTC. It specifies CASSYRAGGSWETQYF.